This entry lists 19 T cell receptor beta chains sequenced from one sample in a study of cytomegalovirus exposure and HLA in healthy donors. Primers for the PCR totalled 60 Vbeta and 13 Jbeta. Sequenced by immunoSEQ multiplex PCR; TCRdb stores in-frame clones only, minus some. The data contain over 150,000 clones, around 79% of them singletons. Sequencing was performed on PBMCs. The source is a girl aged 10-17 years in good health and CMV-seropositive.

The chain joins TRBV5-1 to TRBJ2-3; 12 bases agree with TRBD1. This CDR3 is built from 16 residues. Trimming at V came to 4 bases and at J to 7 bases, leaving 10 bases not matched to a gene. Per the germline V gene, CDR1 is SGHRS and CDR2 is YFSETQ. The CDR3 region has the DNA TGCGCCAGCAGCGGGGCCGGGACAGGGGGCGCACATACGCAGTATTTT. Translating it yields CASSGAGTGGAHTQYF.

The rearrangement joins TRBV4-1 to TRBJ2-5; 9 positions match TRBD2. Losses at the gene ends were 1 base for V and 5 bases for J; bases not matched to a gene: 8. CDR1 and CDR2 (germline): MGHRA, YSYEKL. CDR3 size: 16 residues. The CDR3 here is CASSQGVAGVEETQYF. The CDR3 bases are TGCGCCAGCAGCCAAGGGGTAGCGGGGGTAGAGGAGACCCAGTACTTC.

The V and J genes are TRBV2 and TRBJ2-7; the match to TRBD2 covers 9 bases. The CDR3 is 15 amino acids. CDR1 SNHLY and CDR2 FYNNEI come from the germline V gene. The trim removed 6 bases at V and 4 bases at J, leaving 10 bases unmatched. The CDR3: CASSAGTSKGYEQYF. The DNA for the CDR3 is TGTGCCAGCAGCGCCGGGACTAGCAAGGGATACGAGCAGTACTTC.

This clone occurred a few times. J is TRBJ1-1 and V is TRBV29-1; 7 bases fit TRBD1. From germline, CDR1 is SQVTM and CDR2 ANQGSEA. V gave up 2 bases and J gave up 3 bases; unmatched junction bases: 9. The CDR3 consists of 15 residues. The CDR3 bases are TGCAGCGTTGAATGGCAGGGGGACCTCGACACTGAAGCTTTCTTT. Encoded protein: CSVEWQGDLDTEAFF.

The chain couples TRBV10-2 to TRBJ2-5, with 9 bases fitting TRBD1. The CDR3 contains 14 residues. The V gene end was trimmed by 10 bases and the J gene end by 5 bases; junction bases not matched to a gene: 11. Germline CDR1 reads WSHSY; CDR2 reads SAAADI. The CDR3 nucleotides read TGCGCCATATCCGGGACAGGGATGAGGGAGACCCAGTACTTC. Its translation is CAISGTGMRETQYF.

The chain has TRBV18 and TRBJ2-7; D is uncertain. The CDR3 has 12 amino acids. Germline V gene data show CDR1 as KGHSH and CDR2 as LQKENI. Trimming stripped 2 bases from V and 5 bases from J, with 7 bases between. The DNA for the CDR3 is TGTGCCAGCTCACCAGCGGCCCACGAGCAGTACTTC. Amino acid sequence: CASSPAAHEQYF.

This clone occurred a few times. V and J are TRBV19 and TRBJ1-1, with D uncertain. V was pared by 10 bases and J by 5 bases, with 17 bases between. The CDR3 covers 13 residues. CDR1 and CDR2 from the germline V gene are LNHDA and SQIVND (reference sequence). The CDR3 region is CATRVALLTEAFF. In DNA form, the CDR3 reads TGTGCCACCCGGGTGGCCCTCCTGACTGAAGCTTTCTTT. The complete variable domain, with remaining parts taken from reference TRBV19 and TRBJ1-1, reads DGGITQSPKYLFRKEGQNVTLSCEQNLNHDAMYWYRQDPGQGLRLIYYSQIVNDFQKGDIAEGYSVSREKKESFPLTVTSAQKNPTAFYLCATRVALLTEAFFGQGTRLTVV.

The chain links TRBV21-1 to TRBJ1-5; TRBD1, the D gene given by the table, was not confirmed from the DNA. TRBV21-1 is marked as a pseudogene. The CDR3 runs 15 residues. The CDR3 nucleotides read TGTGCCAGCAGCAACCGGGACAGGGAAAGACAGCCCCAGCATTTT. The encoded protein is CASSNRDRERQPQHF.

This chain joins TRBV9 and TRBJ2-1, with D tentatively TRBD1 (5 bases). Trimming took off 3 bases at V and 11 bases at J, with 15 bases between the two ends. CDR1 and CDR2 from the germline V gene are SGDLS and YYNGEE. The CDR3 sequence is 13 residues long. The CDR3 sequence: CASSADLQAQQFF. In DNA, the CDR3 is TGTGCCAGCAGCGCCGACCTACAGGCGCAGCAGTTCTTC.

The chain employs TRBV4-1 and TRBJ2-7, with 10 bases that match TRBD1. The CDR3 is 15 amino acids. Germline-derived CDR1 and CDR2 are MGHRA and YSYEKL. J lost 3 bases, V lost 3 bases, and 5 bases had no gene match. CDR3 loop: CASSQTGQGLYEQYF. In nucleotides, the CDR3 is TGCGCCAGCAGCCAGACGGGACAGGGGCTCTACGAGCAGTACTTC.

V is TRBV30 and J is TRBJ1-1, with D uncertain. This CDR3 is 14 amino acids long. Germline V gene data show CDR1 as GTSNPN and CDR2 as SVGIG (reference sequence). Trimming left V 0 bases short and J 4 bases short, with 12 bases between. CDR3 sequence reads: CAWSVPGIVTEAFF. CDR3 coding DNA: TGTGCCTGGAGTGTACCGGGGATCGTCACTGAAGCTTTCTTT. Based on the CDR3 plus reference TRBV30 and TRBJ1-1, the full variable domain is SQTIHQWPATLVQPVGSPLSLECTVEGTSNPNLYWYRQAAGRGLQLLFYSVGIGQISSEVPQNLSASRPQDRQFILSSKKLLLSDSGFYLCAWSVPGIVTEAFFGQGTRLTVV.

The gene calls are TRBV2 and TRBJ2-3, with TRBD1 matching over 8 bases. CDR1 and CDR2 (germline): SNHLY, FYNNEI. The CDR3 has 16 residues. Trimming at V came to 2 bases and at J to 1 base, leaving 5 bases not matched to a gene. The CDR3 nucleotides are TGTGCCAGCAGTGAATCCGTACAGGGGGGCACAGATACGCAGTATTTT. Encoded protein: CASSESVQGGTDTQYF.

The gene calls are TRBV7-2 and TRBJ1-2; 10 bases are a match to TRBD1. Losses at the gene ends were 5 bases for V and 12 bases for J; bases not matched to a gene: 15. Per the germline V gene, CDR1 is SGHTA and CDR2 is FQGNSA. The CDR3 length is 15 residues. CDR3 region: CASSPTGQGIDSDTF. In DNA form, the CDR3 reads TGTGCCAGCAGCCCTACGGGACAGGGGATTGATTCGGACACCTTC.

The CDR3 is CASSAAGDEQYF. The CDR3 nucleotides read TGTGCCAGCAGCGCAGCGGGGGACGAGCAGTACTTC. The chain uses TRBV2 and TRBJ2-7; 8 bases fit TRBD2. This CDR3 is 12 amino acids long. Trimming took 6 bases from V and 5 from J; bases not matched to a gene: 3. Germline V gene sequence: CDR1 SNHLY, CDR2 FYNNEI.

The CDR3 is CASLPGTGKSPLHF. The CDR3 coding sequence is TGTGCCAGTCTTCCCGGGACAGGGAAATCACCCCTCCACTTT. This chain joins TRBV7-2 and TRBJ1-6; TRBD1 agrees at 9 bases. CDR3 size: 14 residues. Germline trimming cut 9 bases from V and 10 bases from J; bases unmatched to any gene: 10. CDR1 is SGHTA, CDR2 FQGNSA, per germline.

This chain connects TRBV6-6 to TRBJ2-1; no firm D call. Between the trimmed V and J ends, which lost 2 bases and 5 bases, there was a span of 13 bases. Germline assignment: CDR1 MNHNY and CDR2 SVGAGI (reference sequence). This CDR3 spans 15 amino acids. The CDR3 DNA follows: TGTGCCAGCAGTTACCCCGGAGCTCCAGACAATGAGCAGTTCTTC. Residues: CASSYPGAPDNEQFF.

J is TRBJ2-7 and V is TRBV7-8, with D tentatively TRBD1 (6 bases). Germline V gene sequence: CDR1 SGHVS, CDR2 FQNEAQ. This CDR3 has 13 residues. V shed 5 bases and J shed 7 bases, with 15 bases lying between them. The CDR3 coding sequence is TGTGCCAGCAGCCAACAGCCGCAGGGGGAGCAGTACTTC. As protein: CASSQQPQGEQYF.

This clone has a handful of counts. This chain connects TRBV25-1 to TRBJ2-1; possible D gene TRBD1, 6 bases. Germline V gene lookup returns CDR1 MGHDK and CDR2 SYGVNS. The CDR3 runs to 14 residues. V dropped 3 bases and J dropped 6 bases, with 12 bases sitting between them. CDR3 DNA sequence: TGTGCCAGCAGTGACAGGGGTTATATCAATGAGCAGTTCTTC. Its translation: CASSDRGYINEQFF.

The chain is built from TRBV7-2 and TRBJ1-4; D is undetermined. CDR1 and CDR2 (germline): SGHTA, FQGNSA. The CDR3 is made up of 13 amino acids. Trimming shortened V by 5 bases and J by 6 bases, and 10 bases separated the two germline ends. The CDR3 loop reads CASSRDRHEKLFF. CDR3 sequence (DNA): TGTGCCAGCAGCAGAGATCGTCATGAAAAACTGTTTTTT.